Listed below are T cell receptor beta chains from one sample, sequenced in a study of CD8 T cells in Susac syndrome. TCRdb re-called the immunoSEQ multiplex PCR reads through MiXCR, storing one row per CDR3 protein. The data show about 240,000 distinct CDR3 sequences, with about 96% seen just once and about 0.095% held by the top ten. Sequencing was performed on CD4+ T cells from PBMCs. All receptors derive from a human donor with Susac syndrome. CDR3s include the opening cysteine and the closing phenylalanine or tryptophan. A D gene is named only where the DNA matches it firmly. Clone size is given for some rows only: seen once, a few or many times, or a class if the clone is expanded.

clone_size	v_call	j_call	d_call	cdr3_nt	cdr3_aa
-	TRBV20-1	TRBJ1-1	TRBD1	TGCAGTGCTAGACCAGGGGACAGGGAGGGGGAAGCTTTCTTT	CSARPGDREGEAFF
once	TRBV21-1	TRBJ2-1	-	TGTGCCAGCAGCCTTGGGCCCCCAGTAGCGGGAGACAATGAGCAGTTCTTC	CASSLGPPVAGDNEQFF
-	TRBV7-9	TRBJ2-5	-	TGTGCCAGCAGCCAGATCCCGCGAGCAGACCAAGAGACCCAGTACTTC	CASSQIPRADQETQYF
-	TRBV4-1	TRBJ2-5	-	TGCGCCAGCAGCCAAGAGGGTCGGTCATCTGGGACCCAGTACTTC	CASSQEGRSSGTQYF
-	TRBV5-1	TRBJ1-2	-	TGCGCCAGCAGCGTCAGGGATCACTATGGCTACACCTTC	CASSVRDHYGYTF
-	TRBV21-1	TRBJ2-7	-	TGTGCCAGCAGCATTGTTCGGGGTGATTACCTCTTTTCCTACGAGCAGTACTTC	CASSIVRGDYLFSYEQYF
once	TRBV30	TRBJ1-2	-	TGTGCCTGGAGGGGACACCGGGACTATGGCTACACCTTC	CAWRGHRDYGYTF
-	TRBV20-1	TRBJ2-5	TRBD2	TGCAGTGCTAACCTCGGGACTAGCGGGAGGGCCTCAGATGAGACCCAGTACTTC	CSANLGTSGRASDETQYF
-	TRBV7-2	TRBJ2-1	-	TGTGCCAGCAGCTTAGCTGCTTGGGTTTCCTACAATGAGCAGTTCTTC	CASSLAAWVSYNEQFF
-	TRBV30	TRBJ2-7	TRBD2	TGTGCCTGGAATAGCGGGAAACCCTCCTACGAGCAGTACTTC	CAWNSGKPSYEQYF
-	TRBV20-1	TRBJ2-1	-	TGCAGTGCAGGCCGGGTCTTCCCGAATGAGCAGTTCTTC	CSAGRVFPNEQFF
-	TRBV4-1	TRBJ2-1	TRBD2	TGCGCCAGCAGCAAAGGACTAGCGGGCCCCCGGGGCAATGAGCAGTTCTTC	CASSKGLAGPRGNEQFF
once	TRBV10-3	TRBJ2-1	TRBD2	TGTGCCATCAGCACCGGGACTAGCTCCACTGGTGGTTCCTACAATGAGCAGTTCTTC	CAISTGTSSTGGSYNEQFF
-	TRBV14	TRBJ2-7	TRBD2	TGTGCCAGCAGCCCGCGAACACTAGCGGGTTCCTACGAGCAGTACTTC	CASSPRTLAGSYEQYF
-	TRBV20-1	TRBJ2-1	TRBD2	TGCAGTGCTAGGGCGGGAGGGCGTTTCAATGAGCAGTTCTTC	CSARAGGRFNEQFF
-	TRBV30	TRBJ2-2	-	TGTGCCTGGAGTGTTAGTAGGGCCGCGAACACCGGGGAGCTGTTTTTT	CAWSVSRAANTGELFF
-	TRBV9	TRBJ2-3	TRBD1	TGTGCCAGCAGCACCCGGACAGGGACGACAGATACGCAGTATTTT	CASSTRTGTTDTQYF
-	TRBV7-9	TRBJ2-1	-	TGTGCCAGCAGCTTAGCGGTGGGGGTATACAATGAGCAGTTCTTC	CASSLAVGVYNEQFF
-	TRBV1	TRBJ2-2	-	TGCACCAGCAGCCAAGCCCCCCGGACCCTCGGTGGCGGGGAGCTGTTTTTT	CTSSQAPRTLGGGELFF
-	TRBV12-3/TRBV12-4	TRBJ2-3	-	TGTGCCAGCGAGCGTCAACTGGGAGATACGCAGTATTTT	CASERQLGDTQYF
-	TRBV29-1	TRBJ1-2	TRBD1	TGCAGCGTTGGACAGGGGAGCGGCTACACCTTC	CSVGQGSGYTF
-	TRBV10-3	TRBJ1-5	-	TGTGCCATCAGTGAGCAGAGCAATCAGCCCCAGCATTTT	CAISEQSNQPQHF